The 22 T cell receptor beta chains given below trace back to one sample, sequenced in a study of beta chain features in type 1 diabetes. Expressed TCRB transcripts were sequenced because the entire RNA isolate underwent reverse transcription. Assay: immunoSEQ multiplex PCR; the TCRdb copy retains only in-frame clones and omits some. Here the sample spans just over 450,000 clones, roughly 30% being singletons. Material: naive CD4+ T cells from blood. The receptors were sampled from a young man in good health.

A few counts support this clone. CDR3 loop: CAISTTSGNYEQYF. The CDR3 DNA reads TGTGCCATCAGTACAACTAGCGGGAATTACGAGCAGTACTTC. The J gene is TRBJ2-7, the V gene TRBV10-3; TRBD2 matches 10 bases. Germline lookup yields CDR1 ENHRY and CDR2 SYGVKD. Trimming at V came to 5 bases and at J to 4 bases, leaving 5 bases not matched to a gene. CDR3 size: 14 residues.

The J gene is TRBJ2-6, the V gene TRBV2, with D unresolved. Germline CDR1 is SNHLY and CDR2 is FYNNEI. Between the trimmed V and J ends, which lost 4 bases and 0 bases, there was a span of 7 bases. The CDR3 has 15 residues. The DNA for the CDR3 is TGTGCCAGCAGTGTAGGCACCTCTGGGGCCAACGTCCTGACTTTC. It codes for CASSVGTSGANVLTF.

In this sample, this clone turned up a few times. V usage is TRBV4-1 and J usage is TRBJ2-3; 7 bases match TRBD2. The junction had 7 bases not matched to a gene; V was cut back by 6 bases and J by 1 base. This CDR3 contains 15 residues. Germline lookup yields CDR1 MGHRA and CDR2 YSYEKL. The CDR3 DNA sequence: TGCGCCAGCAGATATGGGGGAGGGGGCACAGATACGCAGTATTTT. This encodes CASRYGGGGTDTQYF.

The CDR3 coding sequence is TGTGCCAGCAGCTTGGGGAAGGGAGCAGGTCAAGATACGCAGTATTTT. It yields the protein CASSLGKGAGQDTQYF. This chain connects TRBV7-2 to TRBJ2-3; possibly TRBD2 for D (5 bases). There are 16 residues in the CDR3. Germline assignment: CDR1 SGHTA and CDR2 FQGNSA. V lost 3 bases and J lost 5, with 18 bases in between.

The rearrangement links TRBV14 to TRBJ1-2; weak D call: TRBD1 (5 bases). This CDR3 comprises 13 residues. The germline V and J ends were trimmed by 0 bases and 8 bases, with 10 bases remaining between them. CDR1 is SGHDN and CDR2 is FVKESK in the germline V gene. This chain's CDR3 is CASSQDLGRGYTF. CDR3 nucleotide sequence: TGTGCCAGCAGCCAAGATTTGGGGCGAGGCTACACCTTC.

This clone was detected only a few times. Different DNA sequences within this sample yield the same CDR3. The chain uses TRBV2 and TRBJ1-1, with a tentative D call TRBD1 (6 bases). The CDR3 is 13 amino acids. Germline V CDR1 and CDR2: SNHLY, FYNNEI. V gave up 6 bases and J gave up 0 bases, with 8 bases separating them. This chain's CDR3 is CASRGQLNTEAFF. Here the CDR3 DNA reads TGTGCCAGCAGAGGACAGTTGAACACTGAAGCTTTCTTT.

The chain carries TRBV2 and TRBJ2-3; either TRBD1 or TRBD2 may supply D (5 bases each). V lost 4 bases to trimming and J lost 3 bases, with 14 bases between them. CDR3 length equals 15 residues. Germline V gene data show CDR1 as SNHLY and CDR2 as FYNNEI. As DNA, the CDR3 is TGTGCCAGCAGTGGGGGACCCGGGCGAACAGATACGCAGTATTTT. It yields the protein CASSGGPGRTDTQYF.

This clone came up a few times. This chain uses TRBV9 with TRBJ2-2, with 7 nucleotides matching TRBD1. The CDR3 length is 14 residues. After removal of 3 bases from V and 1 base from J, the junction contained 0 bases not matched to a gene. The germline gives CDR1 SGDLS, CDR2 YYNGEE. CDR3 loop: CASSGDRNTGELFF. The DNA of the CDR3 is TGTGCCAGCAGCGGGGACAGGAACACCGGGGAGCTGTTTTTT.

J is TRBJ2-3 and V is TRBV29-1; possible D gene TRBD1, 5 bases. V was cut by 8 bases and J by 0 bases, with 12 bases left in between. The CDR3 contains 13 residues. Germline-derived CDR1 and CDR2 are SQVTM and ANQGSEA. The CDR3, as DNA: TGCAGCTCCCAAGGGGCTAGCACAGATACGCAGTATTTT. Its translation is CSSQGASTDTQYF.

The rearrangement links TRBV7-9 to TRBJ2-7; no clear D gene. Germline CDR1 and CDR2: SEHNR and FQNEAQ (reference sequence). V lost 3 bases, J lost 0 bases, and 6 bases lay in between. The CDR3 runs to 13 residues. The DNA of the CDR3 is TGTGCCAGCAGCTTGTCGAGCTCCTACGAGCAGTACTTC. It yields the protein CASSLSSSYEQYF.

The V and J genes are TRBV4-2 and TRBJ2-3; D may match TRBD1 or TRBD2 (6 bases each). Between the trimmed V and J ends, which lost 4 bases and 1 base, there was a span of 15 bases. The CDR3 has 16 residues. The germline V gene has CDR1 LGHNA and CDR2 YNFKEQ. CDR3 coding DNA: TGTGCCAGCAGCCTCGAAGGGGGGATGGGCACAGATACGCAGTATTTT. Protein product: CASSLEGGMGTDTQYF.

The rearrangement joins TRBV5-1 to TRBJ2-1; D is perhaps TRBD1 or TRBD2 (5 bases each). CDR3 size: 12 residues. The germline V gene has CDR1 SGHRS and CDR2 YFSETQ. Trimming took off 4 bases at V and 5 bases at J, with 7 bases between the two ends. The chain's CDR3 is CASSGGNNEQFF. Written as DNA, the CDR3 is TGCGCCAGCAGCGGGGGAAACAATGAGCAGTTCTTC.

The V gene is TRBV4-1, the J gene TRBJ2-7, with 10 bases lining up with TRBD2. Germline CDR1 MGHRA, CDR2 YSYEKL. This CDR3 has 14 residues. Trimming took 2 bases from V and 3 from J; bases not matched to a gene: 1. CDR3 bases: TGCGCCAGCAGCCAACTAGCGGGAGTCTACGAGCAGTACTTC. Its protein is CASSQLAGVYEQYF.

This clone was seen a handful of times. The J gene is TRBJ2-3, the V gene TRBV7-2; no definite D call. Trimming cost V 6 bases and J 2 bases, with 15 bases left between them. This CDR3 has 15 amino acids. Germline V gives CDR1 SGHTA, CDR2 FQGNSA. The CDR3 DNA is TGTGCCAGCAGACCCACCGGGTCCTCCACAGATACGCAGTATTTT. Translated, it gives CASRPTGSSTDTQYF.

The chain carries TRBV5-6 and TRBJ2-3, with D possibly matching TRBD2 (6 bases). The CDR3 length is 17 residues. Germline-derived CDR1 and CDR2 are SGHDT and YYEEEE. The V end lost 7 bases, the J end lost 4 bases, and 25 bases lay between the germline ends. CDR3 protein: CASGETYGVRGADTQYF. The CDR3 region has the DNA TGTGCCAGCGGCGAGACCTACGGGGTACGCGGGGCAGATACGCAGTATTTT.

This clone was detected a few times. J is TRBJ2-1 and V is TRBV30, with 7 bases matching TRBD2. The CDR3 extends over 13 amino acids. J gave up 2 bases and V 4 bases, and 2 bases lay outside the gene matches. The germline gives CDR1 GTSNPN, CDR2 SVGIG (reference sequence). Here the CDR3 DNA reads TGTGCCTGGAAAGCGGGGACCTACAATGAGCAGTTCTTC. Its protein is CAWKAGTYNEQFF.

This clone was detected only once. This sample also contains other DNA sequences that code for the same CDR3. This chain links TRBV29-1 with TRBJ2-6; D gene unclear. The CDR3 loop spans 12 amino acids. V gave up 6 bases and J gave up 1 base, with 4 bases separating them. Germline values: CDR1 SQVTM, CDR2 ANQGSEA. The CDR3 coding sequence is TGCAGCGTCGAATCTGGGGCCAACGTCCTGACTTTC. This codes for CSVESGANVLTF.

This clone showed up just a few times. J is TRBJ1-2 and V is TRBV7-9; 7 bases agree with TRBD1. The length of the CDR3 is 13 residues. Germline V gives CDR1 SEHNR, CDR2 FQNEAQ (reference sequence). Unmatched junction bases numbered 5, after V lost 7 bases and J lost 3 bases. The CDR3: CASTRDSYYGYTF. The CDR3 DNA follows: TGTGCCAGCACCAGGGACAGCTACTATGGCTACACCTTC.

The CDR3 nucleotides are TGTGCCAGCAGCCAAGATCTTGGACGGGTGAACACTGAAGCTTTCTTT. Encoded protein: CASSQDLGRVNTEAFF. This sequence joins TRBV14 and TRBJ1-1; D is unresolved. Germline CDR1 and CDR2: SGHDN and FVKESK. CDR3 length: 16 amino acids. V was cut by 0 bases and J by 0 bases, with 11 bases left in between.

The chain joins TRBV10-3 to TRBJ2-1, with D maybe TRBD2 (7 bases). Germline V gene sequence: CDR1 ENHRY, CDR2 SYGVKD. CDR3 length: 14 residues. V was clipped by 10 bases and J by 3 bases, with 16 bases between them. The CDR3 reads CASRGRENYNEQFF. For the CDR3, the DNA is TGTGCCAGCCGGGGGCGGGAGAACTACAATGAGCAGTTCTTC.

V is TRBV30 and J is TRBJ2-5; TRBD1 might be the D (5 bases). The CDR3 consists of 14 residues. Per germline, CDR1 GTSNPN and CDR2 SVGIG (reference sequence). V was shortened by 1 base and J by 5 bases, with 14 bases between the two germline ends. The CDR3 here is CAWSEGRVVETQYF. Here the CDR3 DNA reads TGTGCCTGGAGTGAAGGCAGGGTCGTGGAGACCCAGTACTTC.

A few counts support this clone. This sequence joins TRBV7-3 and TRBJ2-1; TRBD2 is a possible D gene (5 bases). V lost 5 bases, J lost 9 bases, and 17 bases lay in between. The CDR3 contains 14 residues. Germline V gene lookup returns CDR1 SGHTA and CDR2 FQGTGA. In nucleotides, the CDR3 is TGTGCCAGCAGCCCCCACGTGGGGAGAGGTGAGCAGTTCTTC. Amino acids: CASSPHVGRGEQFF.